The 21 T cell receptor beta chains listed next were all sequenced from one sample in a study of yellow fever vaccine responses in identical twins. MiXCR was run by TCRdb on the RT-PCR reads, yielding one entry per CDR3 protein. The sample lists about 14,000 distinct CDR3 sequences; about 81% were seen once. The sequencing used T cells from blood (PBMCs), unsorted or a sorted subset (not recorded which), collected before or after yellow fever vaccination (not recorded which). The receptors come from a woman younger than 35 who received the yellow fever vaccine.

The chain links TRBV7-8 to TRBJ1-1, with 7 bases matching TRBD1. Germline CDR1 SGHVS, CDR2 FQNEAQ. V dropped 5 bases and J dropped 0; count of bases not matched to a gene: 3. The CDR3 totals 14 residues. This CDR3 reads CASSPGTVNTEAFF. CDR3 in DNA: TGTGCCAGCAGCCCCGGGACAGTGAACACTGAAGCTTTCTTT.

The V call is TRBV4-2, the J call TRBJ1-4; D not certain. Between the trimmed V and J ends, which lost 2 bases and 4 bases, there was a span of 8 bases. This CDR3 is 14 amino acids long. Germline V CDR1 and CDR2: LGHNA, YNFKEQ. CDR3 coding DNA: TGTGCCAGCAGCCAAACGGCTCTTAATGAAAAACTGTTTTTT. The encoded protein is CASSQTALNEKLFF.

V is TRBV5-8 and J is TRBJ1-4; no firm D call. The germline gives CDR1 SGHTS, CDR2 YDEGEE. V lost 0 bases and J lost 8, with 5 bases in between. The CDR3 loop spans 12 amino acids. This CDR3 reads CASSLVEEKLFF. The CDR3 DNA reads TGTGCCAGCAGCTTGGTTGAGGAAAAACTGTTTTTT.

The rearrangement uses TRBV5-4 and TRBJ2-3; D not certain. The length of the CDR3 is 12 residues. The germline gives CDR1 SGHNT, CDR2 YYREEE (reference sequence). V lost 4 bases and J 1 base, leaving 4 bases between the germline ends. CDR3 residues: CASSVRTDTQYF. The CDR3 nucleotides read TGTGCCAGCAGCGTACGCACAGATACGCAGTATTTT.

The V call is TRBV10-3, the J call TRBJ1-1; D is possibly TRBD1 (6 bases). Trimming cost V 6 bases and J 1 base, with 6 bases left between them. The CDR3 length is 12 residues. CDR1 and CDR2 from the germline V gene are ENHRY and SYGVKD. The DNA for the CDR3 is TGTGCCATCAGACAGGGGAACACTGAAGCTTTCTTT. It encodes CAIRQGNTEAFF.

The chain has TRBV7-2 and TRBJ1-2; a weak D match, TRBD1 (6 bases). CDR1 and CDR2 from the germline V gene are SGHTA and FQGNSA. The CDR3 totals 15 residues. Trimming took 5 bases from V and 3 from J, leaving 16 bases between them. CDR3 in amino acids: CASSPGWGADYGYTF. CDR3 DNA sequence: TGTGCCAGCAGCCCAGGATGGGGGGCGGACTATGGCTACACCTTC. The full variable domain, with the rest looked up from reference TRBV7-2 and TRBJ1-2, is GAGVSQSPSNKVTEKGKDVELRCDPISGHTALYWYRQSLGQGLEFLIYFQGNSAPDKSGLPSDRFSAERTGGSVSTLTIQRTQQEDSAVYLCASSPGWGADYGYTFGSGTRLTVV.

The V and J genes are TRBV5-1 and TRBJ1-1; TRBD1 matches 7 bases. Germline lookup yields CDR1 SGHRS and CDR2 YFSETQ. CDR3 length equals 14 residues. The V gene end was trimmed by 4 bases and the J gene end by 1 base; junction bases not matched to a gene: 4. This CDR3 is CASSAGQTNTEAFF. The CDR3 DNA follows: TGCGCCAGCAGCGCGGGACAGACGAACACTGAAGCTTTCTTT.

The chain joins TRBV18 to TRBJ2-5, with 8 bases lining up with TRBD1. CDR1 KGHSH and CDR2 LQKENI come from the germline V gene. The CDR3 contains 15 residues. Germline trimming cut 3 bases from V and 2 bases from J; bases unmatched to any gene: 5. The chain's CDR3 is CASSPWTGSQETQYF. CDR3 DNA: TGTGCCAGCTCACCTTGGACAGGGTCTCAAGAGACCCAGTACTTC.

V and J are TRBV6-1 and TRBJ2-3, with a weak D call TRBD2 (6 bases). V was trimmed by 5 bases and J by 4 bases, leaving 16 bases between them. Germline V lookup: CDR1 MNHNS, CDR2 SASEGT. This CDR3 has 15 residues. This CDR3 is CASSPLLTGADTQYF. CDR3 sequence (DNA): TGTGCCAGCAGTCCCCTACTGACGGGGGCAGATACGCAGTATTTT.

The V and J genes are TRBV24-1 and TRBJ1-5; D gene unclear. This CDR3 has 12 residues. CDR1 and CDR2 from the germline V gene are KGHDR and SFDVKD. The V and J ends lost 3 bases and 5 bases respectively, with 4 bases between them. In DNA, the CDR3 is TGTGCCACCAGTGATGTTGATCAGCCCCAGCATTTT. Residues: CATSDVDQPQHF.

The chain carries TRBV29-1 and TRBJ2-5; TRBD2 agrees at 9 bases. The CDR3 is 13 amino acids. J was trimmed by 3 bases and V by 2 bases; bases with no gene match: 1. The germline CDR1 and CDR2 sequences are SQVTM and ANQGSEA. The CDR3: CSVESGRKETQYF. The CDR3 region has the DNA TGCAGCGTTGAAAGCGGGAGGAAAGAGACCCAGTACTTC.

In DNA form, the CDR3 reads TGTGCCAGCAGTGCCGGGAGGGCCGATACGCAGTATTTT. It is translated as CASSAGRADTQYF. The chain is built from TRBV12-3 or TRBV12-4 and TRBJ2-3; TRBD2 matches 8 bases. J was trimmed by 6 bases and V by 5 bases; bases with no gene match: 4. This CDR3 has 13 amino acids.

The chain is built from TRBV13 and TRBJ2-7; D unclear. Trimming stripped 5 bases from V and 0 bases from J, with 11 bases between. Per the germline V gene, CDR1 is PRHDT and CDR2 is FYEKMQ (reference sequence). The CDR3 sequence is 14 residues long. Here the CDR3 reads CASSPRRSSYEQYV. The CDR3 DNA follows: TGTGCCAGCAGCCCCCGGCGGTCCTCCTACGAGCAGTACGTC.

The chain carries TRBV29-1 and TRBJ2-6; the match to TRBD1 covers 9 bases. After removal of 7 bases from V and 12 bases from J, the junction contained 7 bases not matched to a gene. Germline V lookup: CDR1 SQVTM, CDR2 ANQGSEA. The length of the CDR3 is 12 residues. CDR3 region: CSARTGVGVLTF. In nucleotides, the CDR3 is TGCAGCGCTAGGACAGGGGTGGGCGTCCTGACTTTC.

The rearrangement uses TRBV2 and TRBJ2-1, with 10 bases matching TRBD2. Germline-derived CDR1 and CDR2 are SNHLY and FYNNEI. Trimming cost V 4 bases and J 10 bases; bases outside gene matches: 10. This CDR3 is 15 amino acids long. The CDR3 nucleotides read TGTGCCAGCAGTGGGCTAGCGGGAGTAGCTGGAGAGCAGTTCTTC. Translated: CASSGLAGVAGEQFF.

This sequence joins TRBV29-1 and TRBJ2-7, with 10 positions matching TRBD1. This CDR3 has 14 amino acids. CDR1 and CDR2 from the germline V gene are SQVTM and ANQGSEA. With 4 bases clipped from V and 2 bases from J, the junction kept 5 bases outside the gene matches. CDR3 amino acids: CSVVGTGAPYEQYF. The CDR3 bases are TGCAGCGTTGTCGGGACAGGGGCCCCCTACGAGCAGTACTTC.

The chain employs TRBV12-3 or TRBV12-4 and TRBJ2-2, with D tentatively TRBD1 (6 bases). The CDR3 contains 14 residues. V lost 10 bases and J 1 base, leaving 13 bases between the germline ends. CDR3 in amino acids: CAIKPTGNTGELFF. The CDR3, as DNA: TGTGCCATCAAACCGACAGGGAACACCGGGGAGCTGTTTTTT.

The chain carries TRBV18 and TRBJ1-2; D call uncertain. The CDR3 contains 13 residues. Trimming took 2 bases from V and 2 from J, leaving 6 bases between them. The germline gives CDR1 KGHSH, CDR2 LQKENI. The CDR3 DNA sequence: TGTGCCAGCTCACCAGCACAGAACTATGGCTACACCTTC. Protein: CASSPAQNYGYTF.

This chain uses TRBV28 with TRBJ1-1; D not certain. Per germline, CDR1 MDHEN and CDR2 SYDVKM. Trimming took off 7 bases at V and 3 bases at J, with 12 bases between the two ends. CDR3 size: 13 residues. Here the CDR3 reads CASISSVDTEAFF. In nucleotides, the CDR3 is TGTGCCAGCATCTCCTCCGTTGACACTGAAGCTTTCTTT.

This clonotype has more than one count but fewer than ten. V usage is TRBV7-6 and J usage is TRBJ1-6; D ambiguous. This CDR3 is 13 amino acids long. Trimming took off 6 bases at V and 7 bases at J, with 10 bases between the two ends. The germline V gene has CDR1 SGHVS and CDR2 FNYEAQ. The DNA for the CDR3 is TGTGCCAGCAGACTTGACGGGAATTCACCCCTCCACTTT. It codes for CASRLDGNSPLHF. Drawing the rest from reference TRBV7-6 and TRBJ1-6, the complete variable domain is GAGVSQSPRYKVTKRGQDVALRCDPISGHVSLYWYRQALGQGPEFLTYFNYEAQQDKSGLPNDRFSAERPEGSISTLTIQRTEQRDSAMYRCASRLDGNSPLHFGNGTRLTVT.

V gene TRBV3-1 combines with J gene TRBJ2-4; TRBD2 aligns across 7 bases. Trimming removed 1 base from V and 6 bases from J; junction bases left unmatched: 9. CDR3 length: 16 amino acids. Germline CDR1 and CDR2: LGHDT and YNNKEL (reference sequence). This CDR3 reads CASSQGATSVGNIQYF. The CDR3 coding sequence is TGTGCCAGCAGCCAAGGGGCAACTAGCGTGGGAAACATTCAGTACTTC.